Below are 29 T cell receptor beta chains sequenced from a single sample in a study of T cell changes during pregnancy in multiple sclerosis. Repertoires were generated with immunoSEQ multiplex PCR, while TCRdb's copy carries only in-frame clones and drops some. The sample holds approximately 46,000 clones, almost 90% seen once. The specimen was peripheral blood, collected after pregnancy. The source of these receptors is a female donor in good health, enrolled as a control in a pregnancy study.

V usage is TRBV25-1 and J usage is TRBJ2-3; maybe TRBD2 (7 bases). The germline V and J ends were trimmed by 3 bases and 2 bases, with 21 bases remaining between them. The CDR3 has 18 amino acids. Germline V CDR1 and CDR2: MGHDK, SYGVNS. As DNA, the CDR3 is TGTGCCAGCAGTGAGGAGGCGGGAGAATGGGGGGCCACAGATACGCAGTATTTT. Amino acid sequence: CASSEEAGEWGATDTQYF.

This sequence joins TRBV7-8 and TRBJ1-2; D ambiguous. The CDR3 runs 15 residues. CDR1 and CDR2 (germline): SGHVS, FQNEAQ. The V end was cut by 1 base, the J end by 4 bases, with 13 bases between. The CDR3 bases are TGTGCCAGCAGCTTAGATTTCGGGGATCCCTATGGCTACACCTTC. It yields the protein CASSLDFGDPYGYTF.

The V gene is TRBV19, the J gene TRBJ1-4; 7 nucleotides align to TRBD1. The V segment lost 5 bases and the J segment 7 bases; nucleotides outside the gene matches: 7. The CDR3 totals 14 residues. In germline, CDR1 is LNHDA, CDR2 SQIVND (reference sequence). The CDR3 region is CASSEGAQGEKLFF. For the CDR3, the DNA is TGTGCCAGTAGTGAGGGGGCGCAGGGTGAAAAACTGTTTTTT.

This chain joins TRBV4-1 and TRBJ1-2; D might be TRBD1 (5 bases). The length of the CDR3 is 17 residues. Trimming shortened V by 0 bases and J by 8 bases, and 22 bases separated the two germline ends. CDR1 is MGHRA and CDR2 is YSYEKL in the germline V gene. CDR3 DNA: TGCGCCAGCAGCCAAGATCAGGGCGAGCGCTTCGTTTGGGGCTACACCTTC. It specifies CASSQDQGERFVWGYTF.

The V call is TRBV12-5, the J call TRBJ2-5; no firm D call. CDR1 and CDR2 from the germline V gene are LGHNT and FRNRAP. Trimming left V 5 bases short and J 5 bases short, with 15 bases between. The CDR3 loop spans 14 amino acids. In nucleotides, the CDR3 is TGTGCTAGTGGTCTGTGGGCCAGTTCCGAGACCCAGTACTTC. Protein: CASGLWASSETQYF.

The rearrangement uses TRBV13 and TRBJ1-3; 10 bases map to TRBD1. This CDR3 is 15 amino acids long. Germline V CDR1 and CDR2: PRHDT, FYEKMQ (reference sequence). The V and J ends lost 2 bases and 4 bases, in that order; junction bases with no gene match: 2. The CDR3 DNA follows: TGTGCCAGCAGCTTACCGGACAGGGGGGGAAACACCATATATTTT. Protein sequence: CASSLPDRGGNTIYF.

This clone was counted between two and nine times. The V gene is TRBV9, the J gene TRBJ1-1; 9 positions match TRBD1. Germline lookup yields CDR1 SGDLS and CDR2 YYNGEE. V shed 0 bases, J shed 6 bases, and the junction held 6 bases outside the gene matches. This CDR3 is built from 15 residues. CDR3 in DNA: TGTGCCAGCAGCGTAGCCACAGGGGGCATCTCTGAAGCTTTCTTT. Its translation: CASSVATGGISEAFF.

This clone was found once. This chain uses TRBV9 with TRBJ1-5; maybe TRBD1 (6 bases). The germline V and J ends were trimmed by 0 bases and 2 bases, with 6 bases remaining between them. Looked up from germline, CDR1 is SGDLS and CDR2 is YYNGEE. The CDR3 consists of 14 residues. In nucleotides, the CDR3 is TGTGCCAGCAGCGTAGAGGGGGGCAATCAGCCCCAGCATTTT. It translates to CASSVEGGNQPQHF.

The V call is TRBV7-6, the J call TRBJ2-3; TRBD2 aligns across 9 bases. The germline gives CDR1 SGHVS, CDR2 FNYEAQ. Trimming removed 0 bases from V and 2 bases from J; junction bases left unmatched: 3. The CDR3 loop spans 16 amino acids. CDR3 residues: CASSLASGGPTDTQYF. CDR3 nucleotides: TGTGCCAGCAGCTTAGCTAGCGGGGGACCCACAGATACGCAGTATTTT.

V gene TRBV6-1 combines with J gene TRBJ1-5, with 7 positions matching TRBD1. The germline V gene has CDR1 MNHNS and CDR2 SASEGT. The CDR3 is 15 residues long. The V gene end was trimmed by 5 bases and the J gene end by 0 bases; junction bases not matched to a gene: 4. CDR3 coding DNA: TGTGCCAGCAGTTCGACAGGGCATAGCAATCAGCCCCAGCATTTT. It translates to CASSSTGHSNQPQHF.

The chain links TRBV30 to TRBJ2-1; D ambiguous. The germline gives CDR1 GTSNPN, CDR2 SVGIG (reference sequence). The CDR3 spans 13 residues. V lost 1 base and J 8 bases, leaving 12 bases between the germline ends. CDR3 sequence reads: CAWSGASFDEQFF. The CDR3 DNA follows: TGTGCCTGGAGTGGGGCTTCGTTCGATGAGCAGTTCTTC.

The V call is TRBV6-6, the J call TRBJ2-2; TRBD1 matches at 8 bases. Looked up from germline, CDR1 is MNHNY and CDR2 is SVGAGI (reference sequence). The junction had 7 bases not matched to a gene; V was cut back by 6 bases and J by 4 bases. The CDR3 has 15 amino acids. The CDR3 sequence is CASSDRQGTTGELFF. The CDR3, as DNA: TGTGCCAGCAGCGACCGACAGGGGACCACCGGGGAGCTGTTTTTT.

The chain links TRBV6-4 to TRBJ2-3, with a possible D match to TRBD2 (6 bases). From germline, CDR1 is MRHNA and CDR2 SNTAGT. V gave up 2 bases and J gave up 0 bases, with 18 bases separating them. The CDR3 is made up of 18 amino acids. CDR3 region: CASSDTPGASGSTDTQYF. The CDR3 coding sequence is TGTGCCAGCAGTGACACCCCGGGTGCGAGCGGGAGCACAGATACGCAGTATTTT.

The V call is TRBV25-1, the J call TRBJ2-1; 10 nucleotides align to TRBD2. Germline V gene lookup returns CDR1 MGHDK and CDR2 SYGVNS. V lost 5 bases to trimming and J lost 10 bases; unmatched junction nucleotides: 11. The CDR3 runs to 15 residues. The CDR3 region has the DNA TGTGCCAGCAGTAAACTAGCGGGGCCCTCGGAGGAGCAGTTCTTC. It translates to CASSKLAGPSEEQFF.

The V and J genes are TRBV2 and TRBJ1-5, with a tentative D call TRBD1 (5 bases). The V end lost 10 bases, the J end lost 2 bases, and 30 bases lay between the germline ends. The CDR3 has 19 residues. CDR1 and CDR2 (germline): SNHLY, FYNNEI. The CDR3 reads CATTDSPYRGHAGNQPQHF. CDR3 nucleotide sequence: TGTGCCACCACCGACAGCCCGTATCGTGGGCATGCGGGCAATCAGCCCCAGCATTTT.

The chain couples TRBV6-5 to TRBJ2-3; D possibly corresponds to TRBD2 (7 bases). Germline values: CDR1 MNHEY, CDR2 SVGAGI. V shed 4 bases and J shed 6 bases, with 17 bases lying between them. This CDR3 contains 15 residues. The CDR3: CASSSTLGGADTQYF. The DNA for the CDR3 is TGTGCCAGCAGTTCAACTCTTGGGGGGGCGGATACGCAGTATTTT.

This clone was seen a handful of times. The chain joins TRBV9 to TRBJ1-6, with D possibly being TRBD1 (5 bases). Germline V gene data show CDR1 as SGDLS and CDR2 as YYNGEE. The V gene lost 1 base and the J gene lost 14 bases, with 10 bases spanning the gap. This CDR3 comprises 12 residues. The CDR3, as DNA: TGTGCCAGCAGCGTATCCGGGGGGGCCCTCCACTTT. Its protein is CASSVSGGALHF.

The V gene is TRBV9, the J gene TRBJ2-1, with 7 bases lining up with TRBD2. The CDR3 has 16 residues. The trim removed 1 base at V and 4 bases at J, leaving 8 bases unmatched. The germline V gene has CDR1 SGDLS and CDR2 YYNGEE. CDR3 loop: CASSVMGGRSYNEQFF. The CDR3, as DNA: TGTGCCAGCAGCGTAATGGGCGGGAGATCTTACAATGAGCAGTTCTTC.

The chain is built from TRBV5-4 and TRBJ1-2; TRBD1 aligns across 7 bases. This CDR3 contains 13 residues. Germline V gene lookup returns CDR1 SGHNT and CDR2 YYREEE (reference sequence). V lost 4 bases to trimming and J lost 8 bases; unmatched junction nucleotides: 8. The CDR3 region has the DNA TGTGCCAGCAGCCAGACAGGGTTGCGGGGCTACACCTTC. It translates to CASSQTGLRGYTF.

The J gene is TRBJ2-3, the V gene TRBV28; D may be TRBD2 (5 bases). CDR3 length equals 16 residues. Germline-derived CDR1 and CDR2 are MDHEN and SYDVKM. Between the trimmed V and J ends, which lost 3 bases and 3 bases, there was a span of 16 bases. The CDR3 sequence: CASSFGEREGTDTQYF. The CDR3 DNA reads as TGTGCCAGCAGTTTTGGGGAAAGAGAGGGAACAGATACGCAGTATTTT.

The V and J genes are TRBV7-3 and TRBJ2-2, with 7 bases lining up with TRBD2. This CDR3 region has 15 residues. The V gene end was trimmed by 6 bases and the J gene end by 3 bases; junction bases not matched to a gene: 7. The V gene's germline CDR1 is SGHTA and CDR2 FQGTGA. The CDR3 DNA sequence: TGTGCCAGCAGTGTCCTTGGGGGGGACACCGGGGAGCTGTTTTTT. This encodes CASSVLGGDTGELFF.

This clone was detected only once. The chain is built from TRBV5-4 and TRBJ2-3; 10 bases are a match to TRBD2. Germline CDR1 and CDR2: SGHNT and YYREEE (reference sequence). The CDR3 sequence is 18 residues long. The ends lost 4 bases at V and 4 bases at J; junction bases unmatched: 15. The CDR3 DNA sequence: TGTGCCAGCAGCGAAAAAAAGCTAGCGGGGGTTAGCGCAGATACGCAGTATTTT. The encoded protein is CASSEKKLAGVSADTQYF. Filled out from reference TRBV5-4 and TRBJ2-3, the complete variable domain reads ETGVTQSPTHLIKTRGQQVTLRCSSQSGHNTVSWYQQALGQGPQFIFQYYREEENGRGNFPPRFSGLQFPNYSSELNVNALELDDSALYLCASSEKKLAGVSADTQYFGPGTRLTVL.

The DNA of the CDR3 is TGCGCCAGCAGCCAAGCTGGCTCAGGAGAGACCCAGTACTTC. This codes for CASSQAGSGETQYF. The chain combines TRBV4-1 with TRBJ2-5; D gene ambiguous. Germline CDR1 reads MGHRA; CDR2 reads YSYEKL. The CDR3 covers 14 residues. With 1 base removed from V and 4 bases from J, the gap between germline ends came to 10 bases.

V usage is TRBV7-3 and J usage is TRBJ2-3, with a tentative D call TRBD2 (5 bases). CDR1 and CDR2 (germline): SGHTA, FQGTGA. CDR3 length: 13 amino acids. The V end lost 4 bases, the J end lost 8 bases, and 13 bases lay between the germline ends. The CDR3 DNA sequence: TGTGCCAGCAGCTCCCCGGGGTCTGGTACGCAGTATTTT. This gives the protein CASSSPGSGTQYF.

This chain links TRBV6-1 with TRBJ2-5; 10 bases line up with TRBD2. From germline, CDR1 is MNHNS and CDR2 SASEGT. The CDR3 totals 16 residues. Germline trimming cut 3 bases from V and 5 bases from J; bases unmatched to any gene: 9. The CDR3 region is CASSDGAGGPGETQYF. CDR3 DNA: TGTGCCAGCAGTGATGGAGCGGGAGGGCCGGGGGAGACCCAGTACTTC.

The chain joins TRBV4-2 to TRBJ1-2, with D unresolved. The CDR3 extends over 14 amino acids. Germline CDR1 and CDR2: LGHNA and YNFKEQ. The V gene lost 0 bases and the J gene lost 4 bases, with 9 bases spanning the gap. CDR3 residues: CASSQDVSGYGYTF. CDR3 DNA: TGTGCCAGCAGCCAAGACGTCTCGGGCTATGGCTACACCTTC.

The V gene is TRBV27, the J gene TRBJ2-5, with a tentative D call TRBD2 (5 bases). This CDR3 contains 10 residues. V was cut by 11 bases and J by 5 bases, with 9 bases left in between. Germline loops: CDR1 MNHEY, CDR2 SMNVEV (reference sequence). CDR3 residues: CAQPGETQYF. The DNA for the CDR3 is TGTGCCCAGCCGGGGGAGACCCAGTACTTC.

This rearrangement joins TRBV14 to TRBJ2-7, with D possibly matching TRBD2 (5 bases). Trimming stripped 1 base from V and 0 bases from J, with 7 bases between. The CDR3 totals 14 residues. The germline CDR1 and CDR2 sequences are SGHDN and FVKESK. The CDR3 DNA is TGTGCCAGCAGCCAAGCCGGGGTCTCCTACGAGCAGTACTTC. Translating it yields CASSQAGVSYEQYF. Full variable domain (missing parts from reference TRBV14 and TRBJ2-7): EAGVTQFPSHSVIEKGQTVTLRCDPISGHDNLYWYRRVMGKEIKFLLHFVKESKQDESGMPNNRFLAERTGGTYSTLKVQPAELEDSGVYFCASSQAGVSYEQYFGPGTRLTVT.

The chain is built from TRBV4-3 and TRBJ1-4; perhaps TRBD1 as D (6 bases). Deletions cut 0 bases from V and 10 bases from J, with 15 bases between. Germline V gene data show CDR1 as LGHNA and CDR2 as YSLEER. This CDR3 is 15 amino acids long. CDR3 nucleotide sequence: TGCGCCAGCAGCCAAGAATTAAGTGGGGGCGGAAAACTGTTTTTT. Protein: CASSQELSGGGKLFF.